These 22 T cell receptor beta chains came from one sample sequenced in a study of CD8 T cells in ankylosing spondylitis. Overall study findings and caveats: For ankylosing spondylitis blood, a TCR beta motif of several highly homologous variants appeared characteristic.

TCRdb recomputed calls from the 5' RACE reads with MiXCR, one row per CDR3 protein. Among almost 400,000 distinct CDR3 sequences listed, approximately 20% were seen once. These TCRs are of unknown antigen specificity. The sample comprised blood, either unsorted or a sorted T cell fraction (not recorded which). These receptors were taken from a male donor with ankylosing spondylitis.

This clonotype was recorded once. The chain couples TRBV20-1 to TRBJ1-5, with 7 bases matching TRBD1. The CDR3 is 13 residues long. Per the germline V gene, CDR1 is DFQATT and CDR2 is SNEGSKA (reference sequence). V was pared by 0 bases and J by 4 bases, with 0 bases of the junction left unmatched. CDR3 region: CSARETGNQPQHF. The CDR3 DNA follows: TGCAGTGCTAGAGAGACAGGGAATCAGCCCCAGCATTTT.

This clonotype was seen a few times. The chain links TRBV5-1 to TRBJ2-1; no firm D call. The V end was cut by 1 base, the J end by 5 bases, with 10 bases between. This CDR3 has 14 residues. Germline V gives CDR1 SGHRS, CDR2 YFSETQ. The CDR3 region is CASSLSTADNEQFF. Here the CDR3 DNA reads TGCGCCAGCAGCTTGTCTACAGCTGACAATGAGCAGTTCTTC.

This chain uses TRBV7-3 with TRBJ2-6; unclear D gene. Trimming left V 4 bases short and J 0 bases short, with 7 bases between. The germline V gene has CDR1 SGHTA and CDR2 FQGTGA. The CDR3 loop spans 15 amino acids. The chain's CDR3 is CASSSQVSGANVLTF. In DNA form, the CDR3 reads TGTGCCAGCAGCTCCCAGGTCTCTGGGGCCAACGTCCTGACTTTC. Looking up the rest from reference TRBV7-3 and TRBJ2-6 gives the full variable domain: GAGVSQTPSNKVTEKGKYVELRCDPISGHTALYWYRQSLGQGPEFLIYFQGTGAADDSGLPNDRFFAVRPEGSVSTLKIQRTERGDSAVYLCASSSQVSGANVLTFGAGSRLTVL.

The rearrangement joins TRBV7-8 to TRBJ1-6, with a possible D match to TRBD1 (5 bases). This CDR3 has 14 amino acids. The ends were cut back, 5 bases at V and 5 bases at J, with 10 bases in the middle. Looked up from germline, CDR1 is SGHVS and CDR2 is FQNEAQ. The CDR3 loop reads CASSPGRDNSPLHF. The CDR3 region has the DNA TGTGCCAGCAGCCCTGGCAGGGATAATTCACCCCTCCACTTT.

The chain joins TRBV5-1 to TRBJ2-7; D possibly corresponds to TRBD1 (6 bases). CDR1 is SGHRS, CDR2 YFSETQ, per germline. Trimming left V 4 bases short and J 4 bases short, with 9 bases between. The CDR3 contains 12 residues. CDR3 DNA sequence: TGCGCCAGCAGCGACCAGGGGTACGAGCAGTACTTC. It translates to CASSDQGYEQYF.

The genes are TRBV7-3 and TRBJ2-3; no clear D gene. This CDR3 is built from 16 residues. Germline values: CDR1 SGHTA, CDR2 FQGTGA. Trimming stripped 2 bases from V and 0 bases from J, with 12 bases between. The DNA of the CDR3 is TGTGCCAGCAGCTTAGCGTTGGCCTCGAGCACAGATACGCAGTATTTT. This translates into CASSLALASSTDTQYF.

The V call is TRBV7-2, the J call TRBJ2-3; D gene unclear. Trimming took 5 bases from V and 6 from J, leaving 18 bases between them. CDR1 SGHTA and CDR2 FQGNSA come from the germline V gene. There are 15 residues in the CDR3. CDR3 sequence reads: CASSPSALRRDTQYF. The CDR3 DNA sequence: TGTGCCAGCAGCCCCAGTGCCCTTCGGCGGGATACGCAGTATTTT.

This clonotype appeared a few times. V usage is TRBV24-1 and J usage is TRBJ2-5, with TRBD2 as a possible D gene (6 bases). The CDR3 is 13 residues long. In germline, CDR1 is KGHDR, CDR2 SFDVKD. Trimming pared 4 bases from V and 1 base from J, leaving 6 bases between. CDR3 protein: CATSDGGQETQYF. The CDR3 region has the DNA TGTGCCACCAGTGACGGGGGCCAAGAGACCCAGTACTTC.

The CDR3 spells CASSSRLERGGELFF. The CDR3 DNA is TGTGCCAGCAGTTCTAGGCTAGAACGGGGCGGGGAGCTGTTTTTT. The chain is built from TRBV7-6 and TRBJ2-2; weak D call: TRBD2 (5 bases). V shed 6 bases and J shed 7 bases, with 18 bases lying between them. The germline CDR1 and CDR2 sequences are SGHVS and FNYEAQ. The CDR3 loop spans 15 amino acids.

This clonotype occurred a few times. This sequence joins TRBV7-9 and TRBJ2-7; 10 bases are shared with TRBD2. The J segment lost 6 bases and the V segment lost 3 bases, leaving 8 bases of the junction unmatched. Germline V lookup: CDR1 SEHNR, CDR2 FQNEAQ (reference sequence). This CDR3 region has 15 residues. CDR3: CASSFPLAGAAEQYF. CDR3 DNA: TGTGCCAGCAGCTTCCCTCTAGCGGGAGCGGCCGAGCAGTACTTC.

This chain joins TRBV12-3 or TRBV12-4 and TRBJ1-5; TRBD1 is a possible D gene (5 bases). V was shortened by 0 bases and J by 5 bases, with 8 bases between the two germline ends. The CDR3 runs 14 residues. The CDR3 protein is CASSLAAGHQPQHF. The CDR3 region has the DNA TGTGCCAGCAGTTTAGCGGCAGGGCATCAGCCCCAGCATTTT.

The sample holds a few counts of this clonotype. V gene TRBV2 combines with J gene TRBJ1-5; possibly TRBD1 for D (5 bases). Trimming stripped 6 bases from V and 9 bases from J, with 15 bases between. CDR1 and CDR2 from the germline V gene are SNHLY and FYNNEI. The CDR3 is made up of 13 amino acids. The CDR3 region is CASSVDGGRPQHF. In DNA, the CDR3 is TGTGCCAGCAGCGTCGACGGGGGAAGGCCCCAGCATTTT.

This clonotype was counted ten times or more. This rearrangement joins TRBV5-1 to TRBJ1-1; D is uncertain. Trimming took 0 bases from V and 1 from J, leaving 10 bases between them. CDR1 is SGHRS and CDR2 is YFSETQ in the germline V gene. This CDR3 has 15 amino acids. The DNA of the CDR3 is TGCGCCAGCAGCTTGGAGGTGGAGGCGAACACTGAAGCTTTCTTT. It yields the protein CASSLEVEANTEAFF.

The genes are TRBV28 and TRBJ2-2, with 9 nucleotides matching TRBD2. CDR1 is MDHEN, CDR2 SYDVKM, per germline. This CDR3 has 17 residues. The J segment lost 3 bases and the V segment lost 9 bases, leaving 14 bases of the junction unmatched. The DNA for the CDR3 is TGTGCCAGTCGGTTTAGCGGGAGTATCACTCACACCGGGGAGCTGTTTTTT. Protein: CASRFSGSITHTGELFF.

This clonotype was seen only a few times. The genes are TRBV5-1 and TRBJ2-1, with TRBD1 matching 7 bases. The CDR3 consists of 17 residues. The ends lost 4 bases at V and 0 bases at J; junction bases unmatched: 10. Germline CDR1 reads SGHRS; CDR2 reads YFSETQ. Here the CDR3 reads CASSRTGVGTSYNEQFF. CDR3 DNA sequence: TGCGCCAGCAGCAGAACAGGGGTTGGGACCTCCTACAATGAGCAGTTCTTC.

The gene calls are TRBV15 and TRBJ2-1; no definite D call. This CDR3 is 15 amino acids long. Germline loops: CDR1 LNHNV, CDR2 YYDKDF (reference sequence). Trimming cost V 0 bases and J 5 bases, with 11 bases left between them. The CDR3 region has the DNA TGTGCCACCAGCAGAGATCTATGGGGAAACAATGAGCAGTTCTTC. This encodes CATSRDLWGNNEQFF.

V and J are TRBV20-1 and TRBJ1-5; D might be TRBD1 (6 bases). The CDR3 has 13 amino acids. CDR1 and CDR2 (germline): DFQATT, SNEGSKA (reference sequence). V gave up 3 bases and J gave up 5 bases, with 11 bases separating them. The CDR3 is CSARMTGDQPQHF. DNA for the CDR3: TGCAGTGCTAGGATGACAGGAGATCAGCCCCAGCATTTT.

Only a few counts were recorded for this clonotype. The chain couples TRBV3-1 to TRBJ1-6, with D perhaps matching TRBD1 (5 bases). V was pared by 3 bases and J by 7 bases, with 13 bases between. The CDR3 contains 15 residues. Germline V gene lookup returns CDR1 LGHDT and CDR2 YNNKEL (reference sequence). As DNA, the CDR3 is TGTGCCAGCAGCCAGTTCGGGACGGACAATTCACCCCTCCACTTT. Protein: CASSQFGTDNSPLHF.

This clonotype came up a few times. V gene TRBV7-2 combines with J gene TRBJ2-7; D unresolved. The germline CDR1 and CDR2 sequences are SGHTA and FQGNSA. V lost 2 bases to trimming and J lost 2 bases, with 13 bases between them. There are 15 residues in the CDR3. The CDR3 loop is CASSLLAAITYEQYF. DNA of the CDR3: TGTGCCAGCAGCTTATTGGCAGCGATTACCTACGAGCAGTACTTC.

In this sample, this clonotype turned up a few times. The chain has TRBV6-4 and TRBJ2-2, with 14 bases fitting TRBD2. CDR3 length: 16 residues. V shed 6 bases, J shed 6 bases, and the junction held 6 bases outside the gene matches. CDR1 is MRHNA and CDR2 is SNTAGT in the germline V gene. DNA of the CDR3: TGTGCCAGCAGCTTTGGGACTAGCGGGAGCGCCGGGGAGCTGTTTTTT. Translated: CASSFGTSGSAGELFF.

This clonotype was seen a few times. The chain uses TRBV5-1 and TRBJ1-1; D perhaps matches TRBD1 (5 bases). The CDR3 totals 17 residues. Germline V gene lookup returns CDR1 SGHRS and CDR2 YFSETQ. V lost 4 bases, J lost 0 bases, and 19 bases lay in between. CDR3 sequence: CASSLGGGWPMNTEAFF. In DNA, the CDR3 is TGCGCCAGCAGCCTTGGTGGGGGGTGGCCCATGAACACTGAAGCTTTCTTT.

V gene TRBV5-6 combines with J gene TRBJ2-1; 7 bases are a match to TRBD2. V gave up 1 base and J gave up 3 bases; unmatched junction bases: 7. Per germline, CDR1 SGHDT and CDR2 YYEEEE. This CDR3 spans 16 amino acids. Here the CDR3 reads CASSLNGGSLYNEQFF. For the CDR3, the DNA is TGTGCCAGCAGCTTGAATGGCGGGAGCCTCTACAATGAGCAGTTCTTC.